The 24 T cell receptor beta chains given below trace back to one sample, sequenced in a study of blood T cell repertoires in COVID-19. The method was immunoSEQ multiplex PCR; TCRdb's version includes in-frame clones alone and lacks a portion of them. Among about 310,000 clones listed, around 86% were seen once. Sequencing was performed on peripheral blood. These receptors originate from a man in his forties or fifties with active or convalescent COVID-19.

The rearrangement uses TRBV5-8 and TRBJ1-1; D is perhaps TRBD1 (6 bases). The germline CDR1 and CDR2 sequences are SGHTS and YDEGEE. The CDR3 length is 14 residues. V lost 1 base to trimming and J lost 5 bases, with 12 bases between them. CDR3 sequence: CASSLSGEETEAFF. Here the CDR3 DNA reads TGTGCCAGCAGCTTGTCAGGGGAAGAAACTGAAGCTTTCTTT. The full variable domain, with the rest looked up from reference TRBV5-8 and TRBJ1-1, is EAGVTQSPTHLIKTRGQQATLRCSPISGHTSVYWYQQALGLGLQFLLWYDEGEERNRGNFPPRFSGRQFPNYSSELNVNALELEDSALYLCASSLSGEETEAFFGQGTRLTVV.

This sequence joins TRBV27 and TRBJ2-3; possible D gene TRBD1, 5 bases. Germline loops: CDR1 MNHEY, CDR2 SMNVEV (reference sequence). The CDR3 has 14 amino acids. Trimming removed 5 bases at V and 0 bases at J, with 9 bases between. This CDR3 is CASSIRGSTDTQYF. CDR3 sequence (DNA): TGTGCCAGCAGTATAAGGGGTAGCACAGATACGCAGTATTTT.

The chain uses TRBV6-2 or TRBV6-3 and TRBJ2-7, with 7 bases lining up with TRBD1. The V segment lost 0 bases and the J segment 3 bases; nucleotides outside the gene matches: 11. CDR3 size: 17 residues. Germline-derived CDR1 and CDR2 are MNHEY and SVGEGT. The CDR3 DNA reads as TGTGCCAGCAGTTACTCGACGGTGAGACAGGGAAGCTACGAGCAGTACTTC. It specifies CASSYSTVRQGSYEQYF.

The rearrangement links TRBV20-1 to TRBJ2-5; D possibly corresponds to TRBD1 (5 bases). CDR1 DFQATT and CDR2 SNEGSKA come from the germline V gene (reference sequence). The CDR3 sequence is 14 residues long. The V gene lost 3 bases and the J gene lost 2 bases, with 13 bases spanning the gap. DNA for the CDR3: TGCAGTGCTAGTTCCCCCGCAGGGCAAGAGACCCAGTACTTC. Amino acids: CSASSPAGQETQYF.

This chain's CDR3 is CASSGRILSYSPLHF. The DNA of the CDR3 is TGTGCCAGCAGTGGCAGAATCCTTTCTTATTCACCCCTCCACTTT. The chain is built from TRBV2 and TRBJ1-6; the D is unclear. This CDR3 is 15 amino acids long. The V gene's germline CDR1 is SNHLY and CDR2 FYNNEI. The V end lost 4 bases, the J end lost 8 bases, and 15 bases lay between the germline ends.

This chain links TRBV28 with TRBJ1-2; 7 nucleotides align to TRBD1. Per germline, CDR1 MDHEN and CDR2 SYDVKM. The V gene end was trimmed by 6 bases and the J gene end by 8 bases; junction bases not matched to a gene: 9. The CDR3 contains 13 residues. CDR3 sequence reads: CASSSTGKEGYTF. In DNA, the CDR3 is TGTGCCAGCAGCTCGACAGGGAAGGAAGGCTACACCTTC.

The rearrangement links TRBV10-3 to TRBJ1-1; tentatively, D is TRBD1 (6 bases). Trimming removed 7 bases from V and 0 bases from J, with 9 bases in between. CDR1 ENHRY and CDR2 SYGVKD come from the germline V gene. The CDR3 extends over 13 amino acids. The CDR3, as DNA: TGTGCCATCATGGGACAAATGAACACTGAAGCTTTCTTT. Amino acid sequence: CAIMGQMNTEAFF.

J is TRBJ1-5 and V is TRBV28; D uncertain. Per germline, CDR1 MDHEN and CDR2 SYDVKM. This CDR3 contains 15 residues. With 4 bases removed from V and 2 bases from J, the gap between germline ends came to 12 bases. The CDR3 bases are TGTGCCAGCAGTTCCAGGAGCGGGGGCAATCAGCCCCAGCATTTT. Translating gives CASSSRSGGNQPQHF.

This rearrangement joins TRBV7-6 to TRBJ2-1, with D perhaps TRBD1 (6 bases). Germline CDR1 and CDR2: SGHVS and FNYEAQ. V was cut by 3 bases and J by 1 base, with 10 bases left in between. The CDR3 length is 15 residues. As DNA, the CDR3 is TGTGCCAGCAGCTTGACGACAGGATCCTACAATGAGCAGTTCTTC. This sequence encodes CASSLTTGSYNEQFF.

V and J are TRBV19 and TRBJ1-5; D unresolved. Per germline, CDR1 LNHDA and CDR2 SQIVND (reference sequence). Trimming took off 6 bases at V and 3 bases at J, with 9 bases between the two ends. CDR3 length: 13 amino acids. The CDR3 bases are TGTGCCAGTAGCCTGGCCTCCAATCAGCCCCAGCATTTT. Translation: CASSLASNQPQHF.

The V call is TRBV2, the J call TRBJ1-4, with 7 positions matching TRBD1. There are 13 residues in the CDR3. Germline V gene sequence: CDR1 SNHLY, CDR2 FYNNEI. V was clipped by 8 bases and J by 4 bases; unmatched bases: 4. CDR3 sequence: CASRQGVNEKLFF. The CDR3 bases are TGTGCCAGCCGGCAGGGGGTTAATGAAAAACTGTTTTTT.

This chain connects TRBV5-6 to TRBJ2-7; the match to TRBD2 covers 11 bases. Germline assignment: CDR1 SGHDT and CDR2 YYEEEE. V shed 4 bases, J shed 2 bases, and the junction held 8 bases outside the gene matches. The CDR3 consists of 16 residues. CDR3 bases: TGTGCCAGCAGCAATATAGCGGGAGGGACCCCCTACGAGCAGTACTTC. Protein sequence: CASSNIAGGTPYEQYF.

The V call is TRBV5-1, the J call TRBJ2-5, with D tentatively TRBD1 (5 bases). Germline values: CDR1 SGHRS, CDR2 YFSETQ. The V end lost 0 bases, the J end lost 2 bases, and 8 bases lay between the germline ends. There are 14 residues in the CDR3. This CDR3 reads CASSLGTLQETQYF. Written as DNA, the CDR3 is TGCGCCAGCAGCTTGGGGACACTACAAGAGACCCAGTACTTC.

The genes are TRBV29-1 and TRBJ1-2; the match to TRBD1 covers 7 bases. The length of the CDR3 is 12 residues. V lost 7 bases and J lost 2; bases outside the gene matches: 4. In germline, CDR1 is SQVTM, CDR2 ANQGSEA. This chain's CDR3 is CSAVRGNYGYTF. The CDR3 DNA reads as TGCAGCGCTGTCAGGGGGAACTATGGCTACACCTTC.

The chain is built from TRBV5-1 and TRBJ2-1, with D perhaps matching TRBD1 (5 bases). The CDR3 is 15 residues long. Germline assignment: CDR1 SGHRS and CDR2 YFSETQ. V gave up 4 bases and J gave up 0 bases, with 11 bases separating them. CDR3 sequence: CASSEQDSSYNEQFF. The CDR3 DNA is TGCGCCAGCAGCGAACAGGATAGCTCCTACAATGAGCAGTTCTTC.

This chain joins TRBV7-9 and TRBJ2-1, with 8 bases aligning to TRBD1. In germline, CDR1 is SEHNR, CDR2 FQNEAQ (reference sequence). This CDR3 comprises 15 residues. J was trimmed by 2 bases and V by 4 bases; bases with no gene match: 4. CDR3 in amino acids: CASSSRGPAYNEQFF. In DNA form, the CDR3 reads TGTGCCAGCAGCTCCAGGGGGCCTGCCTACAATGAGCAGTTCTTC. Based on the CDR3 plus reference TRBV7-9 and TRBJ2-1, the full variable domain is DTGVSQNPRHKITKRGQNVTFRCDPISEHNRLYWYRQTLGQGPEFLTYFQNEAQLEKSRLLSDRFSAERPKGSFSTLEIQRTEQGDSAMYLCASSSRGPAYNEQFFGPGTRLTVL.

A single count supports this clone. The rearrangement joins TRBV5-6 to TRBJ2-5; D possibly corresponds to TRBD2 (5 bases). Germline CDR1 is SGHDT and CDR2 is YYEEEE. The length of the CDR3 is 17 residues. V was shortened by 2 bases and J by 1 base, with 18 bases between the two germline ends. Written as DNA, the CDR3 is TGTGCCAGCAGCTTTGGAACTAGTTGGTATTCCCAAGAGACCCAGTACTTC. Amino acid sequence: CASSFGTSWYSQETQYF.

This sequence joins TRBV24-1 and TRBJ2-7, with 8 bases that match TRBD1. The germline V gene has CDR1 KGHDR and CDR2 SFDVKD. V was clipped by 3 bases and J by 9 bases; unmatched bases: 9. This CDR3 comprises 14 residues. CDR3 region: CATSDTSGGGVQYF. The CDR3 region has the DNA TGTGCCACCAGTGATACCTCAGGGGGCGGGGTGCAGTACTTC.

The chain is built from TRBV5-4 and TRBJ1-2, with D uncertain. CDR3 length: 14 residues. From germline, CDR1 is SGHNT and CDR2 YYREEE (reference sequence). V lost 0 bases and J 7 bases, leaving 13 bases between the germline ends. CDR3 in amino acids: CASSLGAVTRGYTF. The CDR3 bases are TGTGCCAGCAGCTTGGGGGCAGTGACGCGTGGCTACACCTTC.

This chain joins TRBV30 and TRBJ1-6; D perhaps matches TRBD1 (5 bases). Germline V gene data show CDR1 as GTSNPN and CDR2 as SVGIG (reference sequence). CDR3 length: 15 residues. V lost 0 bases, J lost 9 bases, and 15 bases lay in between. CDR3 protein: CAWSVGGKLGSPLHF. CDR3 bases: TGTGCCTGGAGTGTGGGGGGGAAGTTAGGTTCACCCCTCCACTTT.

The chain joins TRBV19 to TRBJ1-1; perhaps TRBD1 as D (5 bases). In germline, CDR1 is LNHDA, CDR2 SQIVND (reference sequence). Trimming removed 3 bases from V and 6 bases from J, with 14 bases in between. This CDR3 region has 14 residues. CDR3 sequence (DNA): TGTGCCAGTAGTATCGAACAAACGGGGGCTGAAGCTTTCTTT. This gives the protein CASSIEQTGAEAFF.

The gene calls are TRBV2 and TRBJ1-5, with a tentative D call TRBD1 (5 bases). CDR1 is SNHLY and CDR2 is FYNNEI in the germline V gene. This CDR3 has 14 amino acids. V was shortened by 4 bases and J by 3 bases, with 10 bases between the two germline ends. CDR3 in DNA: TGTGCCAGCAGTGCAGACAGAATCAATCAGCCCCAGCATTTT. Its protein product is CASSADRINQPQHF.

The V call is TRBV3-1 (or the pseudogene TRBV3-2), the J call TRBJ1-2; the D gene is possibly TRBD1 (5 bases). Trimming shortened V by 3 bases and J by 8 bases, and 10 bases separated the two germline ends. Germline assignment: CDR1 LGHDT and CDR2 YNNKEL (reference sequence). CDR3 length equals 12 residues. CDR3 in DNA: TGTGCCAGCAGCCACAGGGTTGGGGGCTACACCTTC. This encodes CASSHRVGGYTF.

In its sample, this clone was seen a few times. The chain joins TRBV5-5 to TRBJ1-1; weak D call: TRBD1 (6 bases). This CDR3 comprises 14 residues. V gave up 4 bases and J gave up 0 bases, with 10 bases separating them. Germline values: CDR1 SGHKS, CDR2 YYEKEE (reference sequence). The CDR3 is CASSDRPMNTEAFF. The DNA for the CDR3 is TGTGCCAGCAGCGACAGGCCCATGAACACTGAAGCTTTCTTT.